This T cell receptor beta chain was recorded in a study of T-cell reconstitution after alpha-beta-depleted transplantation in children. Molecular barcoding with unique molecular identifiers was used for the TCRbeta library. TCRdb re-analysed the PCR reads in MiXCR, keeping a single row per CDR3 protein. The table records a few hundred thousand distinct CDR3 sequences, roughly 14% of them present only once. Germline CDR1 reads MNHEY; CDR2 reads SVGEGT. The V end lost 7 bases, the J end lost 9 bases, and 10 bases lay between the germline ends. This CDR3 has 11 amino acids. The TCR originated in a human donor who donated a stem cell graft to a child with Fanconi anemia. J is TRBJ2-1 and V is TRBV6-2 or TRBV6-3, with D possibly called TRBD1 or TRBD2 (5 bases each). The sample here was PBMCs, taken from the stem cell graft. The CDR3 loop reads CASNGTIEQFF. CDR3 in DNA: TGTGCCAGCAACGGGACCATTGAGCAGTTCTTC.